The sequence of this T cell receptor (beta chain) was determined in a study of cytomegalovirus exposure and HLA in healthy donors. Amplification used 60 Vbeta primers and 13 Jbeta primers. TCRdb's copy holds only in-frame clones and misses some; the assay was immunoSEQ multiplex PCR. Of 130,000 to 150,000 clones listed, about 80% are singletons. V was trimmed by 7 bases and J by 4 bases, leaving 13 bases between them. The CDR3 has 13 residues. Germline V gene data show CDR1 as SQVTM and CDR2 as ANQGSEA. The TCR comes from a woman between 18 and 29 years old in good health and CMV-seropositive. Sequencing input: PBMCs. V usage is TRBV29-1 and J usage is TRBJ1-4; a possible D gene is TRBD1 (6 bases). Here the CDR3 reads CSATRGGNEKLFF. The CDR3, as DNA: TGCAGCGCTACCAGGGGCGGTAATGAAAAACTGTTTTTT. Drawing the rest from reference TRBV29-1 and TRBJ1-4, the complete variable domain is SAVISQKPSRDICQRGTSLTIQCQVDSQVTMMFWYRQQPGQSLTLIATANQGSEATYESGFVIDKFPISRPNLTFSTLTVSNMSPEDSSIYLCSATRGGNEKLFFGSGTQLSVL.